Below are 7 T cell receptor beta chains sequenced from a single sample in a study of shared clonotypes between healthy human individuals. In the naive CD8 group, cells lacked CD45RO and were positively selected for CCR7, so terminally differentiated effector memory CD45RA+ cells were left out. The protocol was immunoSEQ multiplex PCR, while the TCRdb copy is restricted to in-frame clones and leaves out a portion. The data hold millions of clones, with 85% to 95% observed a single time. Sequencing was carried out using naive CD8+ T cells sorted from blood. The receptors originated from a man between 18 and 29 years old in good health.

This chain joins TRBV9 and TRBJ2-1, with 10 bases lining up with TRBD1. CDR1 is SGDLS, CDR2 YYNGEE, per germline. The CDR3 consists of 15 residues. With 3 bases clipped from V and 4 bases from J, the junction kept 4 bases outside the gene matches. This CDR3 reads CASSDGDRGYNEQFF. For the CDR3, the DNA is TGTGCCAGCAGCGATGGGGACAGGGGTTACAATGAGCAGTTCTTC.

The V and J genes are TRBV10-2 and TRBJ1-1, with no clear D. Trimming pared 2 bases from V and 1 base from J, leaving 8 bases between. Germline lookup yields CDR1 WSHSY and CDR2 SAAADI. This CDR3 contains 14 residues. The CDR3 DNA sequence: TGCGCCAGCAGTGAGGTACTGCAGAACACTGAAGCTTTCTTT. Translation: CASSEVLQNTEAFF.

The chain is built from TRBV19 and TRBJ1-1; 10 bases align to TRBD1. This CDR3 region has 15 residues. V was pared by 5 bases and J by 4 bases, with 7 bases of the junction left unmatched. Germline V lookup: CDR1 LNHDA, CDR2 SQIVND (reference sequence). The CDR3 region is CASSVGTGVVTEAFF. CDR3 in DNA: TGTGCCAGTAGTGTCGGGACAGGGGTTGTCACTGAAGCTTTCTTT.

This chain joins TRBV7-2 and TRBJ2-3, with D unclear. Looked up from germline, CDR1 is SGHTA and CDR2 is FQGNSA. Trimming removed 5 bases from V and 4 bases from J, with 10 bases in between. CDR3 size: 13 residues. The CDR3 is CASSTLNPDTQYF. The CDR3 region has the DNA TGTGCCAGCAGCACTCTAAATCCAGATACGCAGTATTTT.

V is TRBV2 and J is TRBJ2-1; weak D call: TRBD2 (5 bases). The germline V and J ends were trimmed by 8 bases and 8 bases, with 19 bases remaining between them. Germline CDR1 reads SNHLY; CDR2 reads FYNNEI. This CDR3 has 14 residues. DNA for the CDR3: TGTGCCAGCTTACTAGACGCCAGTGCTGATGAGCAGTTCTTC. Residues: CASLLDASADEQFF.

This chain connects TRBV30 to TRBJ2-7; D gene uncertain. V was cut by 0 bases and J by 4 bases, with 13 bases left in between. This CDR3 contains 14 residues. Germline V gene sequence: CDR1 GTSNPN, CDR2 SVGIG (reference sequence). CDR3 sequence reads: CAWSVSAGWYEQYF. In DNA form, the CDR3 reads TGTGCCTGGAGTGTATCTGCAGGTTGGTACGAGCAGTACTTC. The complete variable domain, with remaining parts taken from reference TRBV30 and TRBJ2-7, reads SQTIHQWPATLVQPVGSPLSLECTVEGTSNPNLYWYRQAAGRGLQLLFYSVGIGQISSEVPQNLSASRPQDRQFILSSKKLLLSDSGFYLCAWSVSAGWYEQYFGPGTRLTVT.

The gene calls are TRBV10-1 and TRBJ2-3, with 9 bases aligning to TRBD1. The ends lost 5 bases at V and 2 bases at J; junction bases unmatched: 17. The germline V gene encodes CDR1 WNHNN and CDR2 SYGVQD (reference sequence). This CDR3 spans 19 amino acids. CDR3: CASSSPGQGTPQDTDTQYF. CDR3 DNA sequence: TGCGCCAGCAGTTCTCCGGGACAGGGAACCCCACAAGACACAGATACGCAGTATTTT.